Included here is one TCR beta chain sequence, with context. This sample was taken from a study of blood T cell repertoires in COVID-19. Data came from immunoSEQ multiplex PCR; TCRdb stores just in-frame clones and leaves some out. The repertoire holds fewer than 500,000 clones, with approximately 88% as singletons. The CDR3 is 18 amino acids. Germline V gives CDR1 ENHRY, CDR2 SYGVKD. J gave up 0 bases and V 3 bases, and 4 bases lay outside the gene matches. Participants were aged about 18 to 100 years, lived in 20 to 25 US areas, and enrolled virtually. Sequenced material: PBMCs or T cells enriched from blood (not recorded which). The V call is TRBV10-3, the J call TRBJ2-2, with 13 bases matching TRBD2. This clonotype originated in a woman in her twenties or thirties with acute COVID-19. The CDR3 nucleotides read TGTGCCATCAGTGATCCGGGACTAGCGGGGCCGAACACCGGGGAGCTGTTTTTT. Translation gives CAISDPGLAGPNTGELFF.